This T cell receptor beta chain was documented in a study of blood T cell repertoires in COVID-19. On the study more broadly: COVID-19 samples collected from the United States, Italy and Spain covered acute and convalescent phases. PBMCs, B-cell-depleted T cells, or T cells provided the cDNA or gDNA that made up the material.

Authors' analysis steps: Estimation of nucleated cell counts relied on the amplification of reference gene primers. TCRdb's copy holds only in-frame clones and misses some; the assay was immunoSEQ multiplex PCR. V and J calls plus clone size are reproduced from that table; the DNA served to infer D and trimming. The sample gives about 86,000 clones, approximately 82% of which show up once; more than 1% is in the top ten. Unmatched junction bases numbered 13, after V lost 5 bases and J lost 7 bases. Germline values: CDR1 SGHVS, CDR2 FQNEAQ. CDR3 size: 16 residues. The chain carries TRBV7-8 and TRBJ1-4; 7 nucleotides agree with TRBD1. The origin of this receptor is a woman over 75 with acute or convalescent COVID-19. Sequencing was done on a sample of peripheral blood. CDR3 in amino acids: CASSPRGDLTVEKLFF. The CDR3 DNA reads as TGTGCCAGCAGCCCCAGGGGGGACCTTACTGTTGAAAAACTGTTTTTT.